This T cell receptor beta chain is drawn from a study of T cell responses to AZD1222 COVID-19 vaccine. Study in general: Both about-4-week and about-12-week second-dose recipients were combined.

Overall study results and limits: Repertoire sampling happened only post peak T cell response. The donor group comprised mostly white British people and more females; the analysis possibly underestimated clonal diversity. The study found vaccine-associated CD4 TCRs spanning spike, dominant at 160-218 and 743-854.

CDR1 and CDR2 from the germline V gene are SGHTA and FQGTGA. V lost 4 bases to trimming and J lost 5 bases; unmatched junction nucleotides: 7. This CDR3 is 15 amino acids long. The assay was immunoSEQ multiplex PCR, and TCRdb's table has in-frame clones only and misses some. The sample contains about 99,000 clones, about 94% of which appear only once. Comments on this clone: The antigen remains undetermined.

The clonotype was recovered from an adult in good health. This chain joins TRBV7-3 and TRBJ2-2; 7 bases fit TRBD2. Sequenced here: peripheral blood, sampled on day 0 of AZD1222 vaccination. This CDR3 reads CASSSSGLQTGELFF. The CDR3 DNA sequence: TGTGCCAGCAGCTCTAGCGGCCTCCAAACCGGGGAGCTGTTTTTT.